Presented here are 30 T cell receptor beta chains from one specimen sequenced in a study of technical replicates of blood from a few donors. Profiling relied on immunoSEQ multiplex PCR, and the TCRdb table lists in-frame clones only, not all of them. In the table there are 75,000 to 95,000 clones, 90% to 96% of which are singletons. The sample taken for sequencing was T cells isolated from PBMCs. These receptors were obtained from a human donor in good health.

The gene calls are TRBV7-2 and TRBJ1-5; D ambiguous. This CDR3 is 13 amino acids long. CDR1 is SGHTA, CDR2 FQGNSA, per germline. Trimming stripped 1 base from V and 7 bases from J, with 8 bases between. CDR3 residues: CASSLGATQPQHF. Here the CDR3 DNA reads TGTGCCAGCAGCTTAGGTGCGACACAGCCCCAGCATTTT.

The chain couples TRBV28 to TRBJ2-7; the match to TRBD2 covers 14 bases. The CDR3 is made up of 14 amino acids. In germline, CDR1 is MDHEN, CDR2 SYDVKM. The ends lost 6 bases at V and 9 bases at J; junction bases unmatched: 7. CDR3 sequence: CASSLGLAGVGQYF. Written as DNA, the CDR3 is TGTGCCAGCAGCTTGGGACTAGCGGGAGTGGGGCAGTACTTC.

This rearrangement joins TRBV6-6 to TRBJ2-7; possible D gene TRBD2, 6 bases. CDR3 length: 13 amino acids. Germline-derived CDR1 and CDR2 are MNHNY and SVGAGI (reference sequence). Trimming cost V 6 bases and J 7 bases, with 16 bases left between them. The CDR3 DNA follows: TGTGCCAGCAGCGGGAGCGATTTGGGGGAGCAGTACTTC. Translated: CASSGSDLGEQYF.

The chain carries TRBV14 and TRBJ2-7; D unclear. Trimming removed 1 base at V and 6 bases at J, with 10 bases between. Germline loops: CDR1 SGHDN, CDR2 FVKESK. The CDR3 spans 13 residues. The CDR3 loop reads CASSQALRGEQYF. The CDR3 DNA reads as TGTGCCAGCAGCCAAGCCCTGAGAGGCGAGCAGTACTTC.

The J gene is TRBJ1-2, the V gene TRBV6-5; D is perhaps TRBD1 (6 bases). The germline V gene has CDR1 MNHEY and CDR2 SVGAGI. The V and J ends lost 6 bases and 5 bases respectively, with 13 bases between them. The CDR3 is made up of 13 amino acids. Here the CDR3 reads CASSNTGPYGYTF. CDR3 in DNA: TGTGCCAGCAGCAACACAGGGCCTTATGGCTACACCTTC.

V is TRBV13 and J is TRBJ2-7; 10 nucleotides agree with TRBD2. V trimming: 5 bases; J trimming: 0 bases; junction bases outside the gene matches: 4. Germline V gene sequence: CDR1 PRHDT, CDR2 FYEKMQ (reference sequence). There are 15 residues in the CDR3. Here the CDR3 reads CASSPGLADSYEQYF. CDR3 sequence (DNA): TGTGCCAGCAGCCCAGGACTAGCGGACTCCTACGAGCAGTACTTC. Variable domain in full (rest from reference TRBV13 and TRBJ2-7): AAGVIQSPRHLIKEKRETATLKCYPIPRHDTVYWYQQGPGQDPQFLISFYEKMQSDKGSIPDRFSAQQFSDYHSELNMSSLELGDSALYFCASSPGLADSYEQYFGPGTRLTVT.

The V gene is TRBV9, the J gene TRBJ2-1; TRBD2 matches at 8 bases. Germline assignment: CDR1 SGDLS and CDR2 YYNGEE. There are 13 residues in the CDR3. With V trimmed by 5 bases and J by 6 bases, 4 bases remained unmatched. The CDR3: CASSPTSGNEQFF. CDR3 in DNA: TGTGCCAGCAGTCCAACTAGCGGCAATGAGCAGTTCTTC.

V is TRBV4-2 and J is TRBJ2-1, with 8 bases that match TRBD2. This CDR3 is 17 amino acids long. J gave up 5 bases and V 0 bases, and 9 bases lay outside the gene matches. The germline CDR1 and CDR2 sequences are LGHNA and YNFKEQ. The CDR3 loop is CASSQETQRELDNEQFF. Here the CDR3 DNA reads TGTGCCAGCAGCCAAGAAACCCAGCGGGAGCTCGACAATGAGCAGTTCTTC.

The CDR3 coding sequence is TGTGCCAGCAGCTGGAGGAATAACAATGAGCAGTTCTTC. Translated, it gives CASSWRNNNEQFF. The chain combines TRBV7-9 with TRBJ2-1; D possibly corresponds to TRBD2 (5 bases). There are 13 residues in the CDR3. Germline loops: CDR1 SEHNR, CDR2 FQNEAQ (reference sequence). V gave up 4 bases and J gave up 5 bases, with 9 bases separating them.

Only one count was recorded for this clone. The chain recombines TRBV6-1 with TRBJ1-2; 7 bases line up with TRBD1. With V trimmed by 1 base and J by 1 base, 3 bases remained unmatched. CDR1 and CDR2 from the germline V gene are MNHNS and SASEGT. This CDR3 has 15 amino acids. The chain's CDR3 is CASSEETGYNYGYTF. CDR3 DNA sequence: TGTGCCAGCAGTGAAGAGACAGGGTATAACTATGGCTACACCTTC.

The chain joins TRBV7-6 to TRBJ2-5, with D maybe TRBD2 (6 bases). The CDR3 covers 16 residues. V lost 4 bases and J lost 3, with 18 bases in between. The germline V gene has CDR1 SGHVS and CDR2 FNYEAQ. CDR3 amino acids: CASSYPPRTGEETQYF. CDR3 in DNA: TGTGCCAGCAGCTACCCTCCCCGTACGGGAGAAGAGACCCAGTACTTC.

This chain connects TRBV30 to TRBJ2-1; D gene unclear. CDR3 length: 15 residues. Germline values: CDR1 GTSNPN, CDR2 SVGIG (reference sequence). The V end was cut by 4 bases, the J end by 0 bases, with 13 bases between. The CDR3 reads CAWNGSPSSYNEQFF. In DNA, the CDR3 is TGTGCCTGGAATGGTTCTCCGAGCTCCTACAATGAGCAGTTCTTC.

The chain uses TRBV19 and TRBJ2-2, with 8 bases lining up with TRBD1. Germline lookup yields CDR1 LNHDA and CDR2 SQIVND (reference sequence). This CDR3 has 15 residues. With 5 bases clipped from V and 8 bases from J, the junction kept 10 bases outside the gene matches. The CDR3 loop reads CASSLGTGYSGELFF. In DNA form, the CDR3 reads TGTGCCAGTAGTCTCGGGACAGGCTACTCGGGGGAGCTGTTTTTT.

This chain connects TRBV12-5 to TRBJ1-1; D remains unclear. Germline V gene data show CDR1 as LGHNT and CDR2 as FRNRAP. The CDR3 covers 14 residues. Between the trimmed V and J ends, which lost 3 bases and 1 base, there was a span of 9 bases. DNA of the CDR3: TGTGCTAGTGGTTTAAGCGGACCGAACACTGAAGCTTTCTTT. Residues: CASGLSGPNTEAFF. Drawing the rest from reference TRBV12-5 and TRBJ1-1, the complete variable domain is DARVTQTPRHKVTEMGQEVTMRCQPILGHNTVFWYRQTMMQGLELLAYFRNRAPLDDSGMPKDRFSAEMPDATLATLKIQPSEPRDSAVYFCASGLSGPNTEAFFGQGTRLTVV.

This chain uses TRBV11-2 with TRBJ2-1, with 9 bases lining up with TRBD2. Germline lookup yields CDR1 SGHAT and CDR2 FQNNGV. J was trimmed by 9 bases and V by 5 bases; bases with no gene match: 5. The CDR3 contains 13 residues. In DNA, the CDR3 is TGTGCCAGCAGCAATAGCGGGAGCGGTGAGCAGTTCTTC. Translation: CASSNSGSGEQFF.

The J gene is TRBJ1-4, the V gene TRBV2, with D tentatively TRBD1 (6 bases). Trimming removed 5 bases from V and 4 bases from J, with 14 bases in between. The CDR3 totals 15 residues. The germline CDR1 and CDR2 sequences are SNHLY and FYNNEI. CDR3: CASSPSTGYNEKLFF. The CDR3 region has the DNA TGTGCCAGCAGTCCTTCGACAGGATATAATGAAAAACTGTTTTTT.

The chain carries TRBV27 and TRBJ2-3, with 8 bases identical to TRBD1. CDR1 is MNHEY, CDR2 SMNVEV, per germline (reference sequence). After removal of 5 bases from V and 6 bases from J, the junction contained 22 bases not matched to a gene. The CDR3 sequence is 19 residues long. The CDR3 bases are TGTGCCAGCAGTCACCGAACCGGGACAGGTTTCTTTTCTTCGGATACGCAGTATTTT. Its protein is CASSHRTGTGFFSSDTQYF.

V usage is TRBV6-1 and J usage is TRBJ1-3; 9 positions match TRBD1. The V segment lost 1 base and the J segment 5 bases; nucleotides outside the gene matches: 6. The length of the CDR3 is 16 residues. CDR1 MNHNS and CDR2 SASEGT come from the germline V gene. This chain's CDR3 is CASSEGSGQGRNTIYF. CDR3 DNA: TGTGCCAGCAGTGAAGGATCGGGACAGGGAAGAAACACCATATATTTT.

This chain joins TRBV4-3 and TRBJ2-7; perhaps TRBD2 as D (7 bases). From germline, CDR1 is LGHNA and CDR2 YSLEER. The germline V and J ends were trimmed by 2 bases and 3 bases, with 17 bases remaining between them. The CDR3 consists of 16 residues. CDR3 DNA sequence: TGCGCCAGCAGCCAACTCTCAAGGGGGGGGATCTACGAGCAGTACTTC. Residues: CASSQLSRGGIYEQYF.

CDR3 sequence reads: CAISASGLGGQGRGGEKLFF. The CDR3 region has the DNA TGTGCCATCAGTGCTAGCGGGCTCGGGGGACAGGGGCGAGGGGGTGAAAAACTGTTTTTT. This chain connects TRBV10-3 to TRBJ1-4; 10 bases agree with TRBD1. Germline-derived CDR1 and CDR2 are ENHRY and SYGVKD. The ends lost 4 bases at V and 7 bases at J; junction bases unmatched: 21. The CDR3 is 20 amino acids.

The chain links TRBV30 to TRBJ2-7, with a weak D call TRBD2 (5 bases). V lost 4 bases and J 5 bases, leaving 9 bases between the germline ends. The CDR3 covers 11 residues. Germline V gene data show CDR1 as GTSNPN and CDR2 as SVGIG (reference sequence). The CDR3, as DNA: TGTGCCTGGACTCTAGCCCACGAGCAGTACTTC. Amino acids: CAWTLAHEQYF. The whole variable domain, filled in from reference TRBV30 and TRBJ2-7, reads SQTIHQWPATLVQPVGSPLSLECTVEGTSNPNLYWYRQAAGRGLQLLFYSVGIGQISSEVPQNLSASRPQDRQFILSSKKLLLSDSGFYLCAWTLAHEQYFGPGTRLTVT.

This rearrangement joins TRBV13 to TRBJ2-7, with D tentatively TRBD2 (5 bases). This CDR3 has 14 residues. Germline V gene data show CDR1 as PRHDT and CDR2 as FYEKMQ (reference sequence). V was shortened by 0 bases and J by 4 bases, with 10 bases between the two germline ends. CDR3 in DNA: TGTGCCAGCAGCTTAGGCAGAGGGTTTTACGAGCAGTACTTC. It yields the protein CASSLGRGFYEQYF. The full variable domain, with the rest looked up from reference TRBV13 and TRBJ2-7, is AAGVIQSPRHLIKEKRETATLKCYPIPRHDTVYWYQQGPGQDPQFLISFYEKMQSDKGSIPDRFSAQQFSDYHSELNMSSLELGDSALYFCASSLGRGFYEQYFGPGTRLTVT.

The chain uses TRBV11-2 and TRBJ2-2, with 8 bases matching TRBD2. The germline gives CDR1 SGHAT, CDR2 FQNNGV. Unmatched junction bases numbered 5, after V lost 3 bases and J lost 5 bases. The CDR3 length is 15 residues. DNA of the CDR3: TGTGCCAGCAGCTTGGGGGCTAGCGGGACCGGGGAGCTGTTTTTT. It is translated as CASSLGASGTGELFF.

This chain connects TRBV19 to TRBJ1-5; 8 positions match TRBD1. This CDR3 region has 14 residues. V trimming: 7 bases; J trimming: 6 bases; junction bases outside the gene matches: 8. The germline gives CDR1 LNHDA, CDR2 SQIVND (reference sequence). CDR3 DNA: TGTGCCAGTATGTCGGACAGGGACCCTCAGCCCCAGCATTTT. Its translation: CASMSDRDPQPQHF.

This clone was seen a single time. The rearrangement links TRBV28 to TRBJ1-1; a possible D gene is TRBD1 (5 bases). This CDR3 spans 12 amino acids. V shed 2 bases and J shed 11 bases, with 12 bases lying between them. The germline V gene has CDR1 MDHEN and CDR2 SYDVKM. CDR3 region: CASSLVGLGAFF. Here the CDR3 DNA reads TGTGCCAGCAGTTTAGTGGGGCTCGGGGCTTTCTTT.

Concerning this clone itself: One end of the junction is discordant with germline, which a read error may explain. This rearrangement joins TRBV7-9 to TRBJ2-3, with D possibly matching TRBD1 (5 bases). The CDR3 has 15 residues. The germline V gene encodes CDR1 SEHNR and CDR2 FQNEAQ (reference sequence). This CDR3 reads CASSLELDRTGTQYF. CDR3 DNA sequence: TGTGCCAGCAGCTTGGAGCTGGACCGCACAGGTACGCAGTATTTT.

The chain is built from TRBV10-3 and TRBJ2-7, with 9 bases matching TRBD2. This CDR3 comprises 13 residues. Losses at the gene ends were 7 bases for V and 2 bases for J; bases not matched to a gene: 3. Looked up from germline, CDR1 is ENHRY and CDR2 is SYGVKD. The CDR3 DNA is TGTGCCATCACCGGGACTAGCCCCTACGAGCAGTACTTC. Translating gives CAITGTSPYEQYF.

The chain employs TRBV2 and TRBJ2-1; D is unclear. This CDR3 spans 13 amino acids. Trimming pared 8 bases from V and 9 bases from J, leaving 17 bases between. The V gene's germline CDR1 is SNHLY and CDR2 FYNNEI. CDR3 sequence (DNA): TGTGCCAGCCTCGACATGTGGATGAGTGAGCAGTTCTTC. Translation gives CASLDMWMSEQFF.

This chain joins TRBV9 and TRBJ1-1; no clear D gene. Germline CDR1 reads SGDLS; CDR2 reads YYNGEE. V dropped 4 bases and J dropped 2 bases, with 9 bases sitting between them. CDR3 length: 13 amino acids. The CDR3 is CASSPTLNTEAFF. The CDR3, as DNA: TGTGCCAGCAGCCCCACACTAAACACTGAAGCTTTCTTT.

This chain uses TRBV11-2 with TRBJ2-3; 7 bases match TRBD2. The germline V gene has CDR1 SGHAT and CDR2 FQNNGV. V lost 5 bases to trimming and J lost 8 bases; unmatched junction nucleotides: 10. CDR3 size: 14 residues. This chain's CDR3 is CASSHGTAGVTQYF. CDR3 nucleotides: TGTGCCAGCAGCCACGGGACCGCGGGAGTTACGCAGTATTTT.